The entry that follows covers one T cell receptor beta chain sequence. V trimming: 1 base; J trimming: 3 bases; junction bases outside the gene matches: 0. Germline CDR1 reads LGHNA; CDR2 reads YNFKEQ. The CDR3 contains 15 residues. Repertoires were generated with immunoSEQ multiplex PCR, while TCRdb's copy carries only in-frame clones and drops some. The sample records 110,000 to 150,000 clones, approximately 80% being singletons. This entry belongs to a study of blood T cell repertoires in COVID-19. Study-wide background: Some COVID-19 samples were acute and others convalescent; all came from the United States, Italy and Spain.

The TCR was taken from a woman in her forties or fifties with acute or convalescent COVID-19. This rearrangement joins TRBV4-2 to TRBJ2-2, with TRBD1 matching over 9 bases. Sequenced: peripheral blood. CDR3 residues: CASSQGTGDTGELFF. The DNA of the CDR3 is TGTGCCAGCAGCCAAGGGACAGGGGACACCGGGGAGCTGTTTTTT.